Listed below are T cell receptor beta chains from one sample, sequenced in a study of cytomegalovirus exposure and HLA in healthy donors. Clones were sequenced by immunoSEQ multiplex PCR, and TCRdb holds only the in-frame ones, with some missing. The repertoire has more than 150,000 clones, almost 85% of them found once; the top ten carry approximately 0.26%. Sequencing was performed on PBMCs. These receptors were obtained from a boy between 10 and 17 years old in good health and CMV-seronegative. The CDR3 runs from the conserved cysteine through the conserved F or W. D genes are given only for firm matches. Clone size is stated in some rows and not others, as once, few, many or a class when expanded.

d_gene,j_gene,v_gene,abundance,CDR3aa,CDR3nt
TRBD1,TRBJ2-3,TRBV9,NA,CASSVTGTTDTQYF,TGTGCCAGCAGCGTGACAGGGACCACAGATACGCAGTATTTT
TRBD2,TRBJ2-5,TRBV6-5,NA,CASTLGGGLQETQYF,TGTGCCAGCACCCTCGGCGGGGGACTACAAGAGACCCAGTACTTC
TRBD2,TRBJ2-7,TRBV7-2,NA,CASSLVSVRGDYEQYF,TGTGCCAGCAGCTTAGTATCCGTACGGGGGGACTACGAGCAGTACTTC
TRBD2,TRBJ2-1,TRBV9,NA,CASSEGTSFGGEQFF,TGTGCCAGCAGCGAGGGGACTAGTTTTGGAGGTGAGCAGTTCTTC
TRBD1,TRBJ1-1,TRBV9,NA,CASSAEGAGPPAEAFF,TGTGCCAGCAGCGCAGAGGGGGCAGGGCCTCCAGCTGAAGCTTTCTTT
NA,TRBJ2-2,TRBV27,NA,CASSFRGLLVGSNTGELFF,TGTGCCAGCAGTTTTAGGGGTCTGCTGGTCGGATCGAACACCGGGGAGCTGTTTTTT
NA,TRBJ2-7,TRBV29-1,NA,CSVGGQGHEQYF,TGCAGCGTTGGTGGGCAGGGGCACGAGCAGTACTTC
NA,TRBJ2-7,TRBV5-1,NA,CASSLGRASYEQYF,TGCGCCAGCAGCTTGGGCAGGGCGTCCTACGAGCAGTACTTC
TRBD1,TRBJ2-7,TRBV5-1,NA,CASSLDLQGALEQYF,TGCGCCAGCAGCTTGGATTTGCAGGGGGCCCTCGAGCAGTACTTC
TRBD2,TRBJ2-1,TRBV30,NA,CAWNEGGRARNEQFF,TGTGCCTGGAATGAGGGCGGGAGGGCCCGTAATGAGCAGTTCTTC
TRBD1,TRBJ1-4,TRBV7-9,NA,CASRGTGGELFF,TGTGCCAGCAGAGGGACAGGGGGGGAACTGTTTTTT
NA,TRBJ2-1,TRBV11-3,NA,CASSLGTGSSYNEQFF,TGTGCCAGCAGCTTAGGAACGGGGAGCTCCTACAATGAGCAGTTCTTC
TRBD1,TRBJ2-3,TRBV5-1,NA,CASSLLMTGSGTDTQYF,TGCGCCAGCAGCTTACTGATGACAGGGTCGGGTACAGATACGCAGTATTTT
NA,TRBJ1-1,TRBV6-6,once,CASSYSSEEGRAEAFF,TGTGCCAGCAGTTACTCTAGCGAGGAGGGAAGGGCTGAAGCTTTCTTT
NA,TRBJ1-1,TRBV19,NA,CASSDQSSQGGKAFF,TGTGCCAGTAGTGACCAGTCTTCGCAGGGAGGGAAGGCTTTCTTT
NA,TRBJ1-1,TRBV6-5,NA,CASAEGLFGNTEAFF,TGTGCCAGTGCGGAGGGGCTTTTCGGGAACACTGAAGCTTTCTTT
NA,TRBJ1-2,TRBV5-8,NA,CASAQGWGYTF,TGTGCCAGCGCACAGGGCTGGGGCTACACCTTC
TRBD1,TRBJ1-2,TRBV13,NA,CASSLGRQGRHGYTF,TGTGCCAGCAGCTTGGGGAGACAGGGGAGGCACGGCTACACCTTC
TRBD2,TRBJ2-1,TRBV30,NA,CAWSVQGLAGGPGYNEQFF,TGTGCCTGGAGTGTACAGGGACTAGCGGGAGGGCCTGGCTACAATGAGCAGTTCTTC
NA,TRBJ1-2,TRBV7-9,NA,CASSSDPTGYLGGYTF,TGTGCCAGCAGCTCAGACCCGACAGGTTACCTAGGGGGCTACACCTTC
NA,TRBJ2-1,TRBV2,NA,CVSSELAGTINEQFF,TGTGTCAGCAGTGAACTGGCGGGAACGATAAATGAGCAGTTCTTC
TRBD2,TRBJ2-3,TRBV7-3,NA,CASSFGLAGLGNTQYF,TGTGCCAGCAGCTTTGGACTAGCGGGGCTGGGAAATACGCAGTATTTT
TRBD2,TRBJ2-3,TRBV9,NA,CASSVPGTSGRTDTQYF,TGTGCCAGCAGCGTGCCCGGGACTAGCGGACGCACAGATACGCAGTATTTT
TRBD1,TRBJ2-7,TRBV10-2,NA,CASGYVGQGIWESSFYEQYF,TGCGCCAGCGGGTACGTGGGACAGGGGATTTGGGAGTCCTCTTTCTACGAGCAGTACTTC
TRBD1,TRBJ1-2,TRBV4-3,NA,CASSHLDRANYGYTF,TGCGCCAGCAGCCACCTGGACAGGGCCAACTATGGCTACACCTTC
NA,TRBJ2-7,TRBV15,NA,CATAGREPLDEQYF,TGTGCCACCGCCGGAAGGGAGCCCCTCGACGAGCAGTACTTC
NA,TRBJ2-1,TRBV9,NA,CASSVVASQIYNEQFF,TGTGCCAGCAGCGTAGTAGCTAGCCAAATCTACAATGAGCAGTTCTTC
NA,TRBJ1-2,TRBV20-1,NA,CSAREEGGYTF,TGCAGTGCTAGAGAAGAGGGTGGCTACACCTTC
NA,TRBJ1-6,TRBV4-1,NA,CASSQETGLNSPLHF,TGCGCCAGCAGCCAAGAAACAGGGCTTAATTCACCCCTCCACTTT
NA,TRBJ1-2,TRBV30,few,CAWNLEEHNYGYTF,TGTGCCTGGAATCTTGAGGAGCATAACTATGGCTACACCTTC
NA,TRBJ2-1,TRBV11-3,NA,CASSLDNSYNEQFF,TGTGCCAGCAGCTTAGACAACTCCTACAATGAGCAGTTCTTC
TRBD2,TRBJ2-1,TRBV27,NA,CASSLRREYYNEQFF,TGTGCCAGCAGTTTACGGCGGGAGTACTACAATGAGCAGTTCTTC
TRBD2,TRBJ2-2,TRBV11-2,NA,CASSVLAGNTGELFF,TGTGCCAGCAGCGTACTAGCGGGGAACACCGGGGAGCTGTTTTTT
TRBD1,TRBJ2-2,TRBV5-1,NA,CASSSGQGIVTGELFF,TGCGCCAGCAGCTCTGGACAGGGTATAGTAACCGGGGAGCTGTTTTTT
TRBD2,TRBJ2-7,TRBV7-6,NA,CASSLGGWPGGDEQYF,TGTGCCAGCAGCTTAGGGGGGTGGCCGGGGGGAGACGAGCAGTACTTC
TRBD1,TRBJ1-1,TRBV2,once,CASRDRGGTEAFF,TGTGCCAGCAGGGACAGGGGAGGAACTGAAGCTTTCTTT
TRBD1,TRBJ2-7,TRBV5-8,NA,CASSIRTGTGYEQYF,TGTGCCAGCAGCATACGCACCGGGACAGGCTACGAGCAGTACTTC
NA,TRBJ1-2,TRBV25-1,NA,CASSEGQNYGYTF,TGTGCCAGCAGTGAAGGACAGAACTATGGCTACACCTTC
NA,TRBJ2-1,TRBV11-3,NA,CASSPGPRGPEQFF,TGTGCCAGCAGCCCGGGACCCAGGGGTCCTGAGCAGTTCTTC
TRBD2,TRBJ2-7,TRBV28,NA,CASSFQTGFSGRPIHEQYF,TGTGCCAGCAGTTTCCAGACAGGGTTTAGCGGGAGGCCGATCCACGAGCAGTACTTC
NA,TRBJ2-7,TRBV4-1,NA,CASSQLSVSYEQYF,TGCGCCAGCAGCCAACTCAGCGTCTCCTACGAGCAGTACTTC
NA,TRBJ2-1,TRBV7-2,NA,CASSLTLAPGSYNEQFF,TGTGCCAGCAGCTTAACTTTGGCTCCGGGCTCCTACAATGAGCAGTTCTTC
NA,TRBJ2-6,TRBV27,NA,CASSLGAGGANVLTF,TGTGCCAGCAGCCTTGGGGCAGGCGGGGCCAACGTCCTGACTTTC
NA,TRBJ1-2,TRBV7-2,NA,CASSLVWKVGANYGYTF,TGTGCCAGCAGCTTAGTGTGGAAGGTGGGAGCTAACTATGGCTACACCTTC
NA,TRBJ1-2,TRBV2,NA,CASSGRVSNYGYTF,TGTGCCAGCAGTGGCCGGGTTTCTAACTATGGCTACACCTTC
NA,TRBJ1-2,TRBV6-5,once,CASSYWRQDQAGYTF,TGTGCCAGCAGTTACTGGAGACAGGACCAGGCTGGCTACACCTTC
NA,TRBJ1-1,TRBV15,NA,CATTPSGDTEAFF,TGTGCCACCACCCCCTCGGGGGACACTGAAGCTTTCTTT
TRBD1,TRBJ2-1,TRBV27,NA,CASSIGQGWFF,TGTGCCAGCAGTATAGGACAGGGCTGGTTCTTC
TRBD1,TRBJ1-2,TRBV9,once,CASSVVGTGSGYTF,TGTGCCAGCAGCGTAGTTGGGACAGGGAGCGGCTACACCTTC
NA,TRBJ1-1,TRBV6-1,few,CASGQKMNTEAFF,TGTGCCAGTGGCCAGAAAATGAACACTGAAGCTTTCTTT
NA,TRBJ2-1,TRBV6-1,NA,CASSDEGLSYNEQFF,TGTGCCAGCAGCGACGAGGGACTTTCCTACAATGAGCAGTTCTTC
NA,TRBJ2-2,TRBV7-3,NA,CASSDTGKGSGELFF,TGTGCCAGCAGCGATACAGGGAAGGGTTCCGGGGAGCTGTTTTTT
NA,TRBJ1-6,TRBV10-1,NA,CASRATYNSPLHF,TGCGCCTCCAGGGCAACCTATAATTCACCCCTCCACTTT
TRBD1,TRBJ1-2,TRBV18,NA,CASSPDRGPRNGYTF,TGTGCCAGCTCACCGGACAGGGGACCCAGGAATGGCTACACCTTC
NA,TRBJ2-7,TRBV7-9,NA,CASSRSGQSYEQYF,TGTGCCAGCAGCCGATCGGGACAAAGCTACGAGCAGTACTTC